This T cell receptor beta chain was recovered during a study of Ad26.COV2.S vaccination and SARS-CoV-2 variants. CDR1 is LGHDT, CDR2 YNNKEL, per germline (reference sequence). The CDR3 runs 15 residues. Trimming cost V 1 base and J 4 bases; bases outside gene matches: 5. The treatment: around 19 received Ad26.COV2.S at low or high dose, single or two shots; roughly 5 received placebo; per-sample allocation not given. Day 63 following the first vaccine or placebo injection was when the samples were taken. The data were produced by immunoSEQ multiplex PCR, yet TCRdb's version contains in-frame clones alone and is incomplete. The repertoire holds 300,000 to 350,000 clones, approximately 87% seen once, with about 5% in the top ten.

The sequencing used peripheral blood, collected in a trial of Ad26.COV2.S vaccine versus placebo. V usage is TRBV3-1 (or the pseudogene TRBV3-2) and J usage is TRBJ2-5, with TRBD2 identical over 8 bases. The receptor was derived from a person aged 18-65 years who received the Ad26.COV2.S COVID-19 vaccine or a placebo. CDR3 DNA sequence: TGTGCCAGCAGCCAAGTAAGCGGGGGTACAGAGACCCAGTACTTC. It is translated as CASSQVSGGTETQYF.